This paragraph covers one TCR beta chain sequence. The antigen remains unidentified. The source of the sample is a study of T cell repertoires in cytomegalovirus infection. Germline values: CDR1 MNHNS, CDR2 SASEGT. This CDR3 is 12 amino acids long. The V gene end was trimmed by 3 bases and the J gene end by 8 bases; junction bases not matched to a gene: 2. TCRdb re-derived calls from the reads in MiXCR, one entry per CDR3 protein. The sample records approximately 110,000 distinct CDR3 sequences, around 31% being singletons. The rearrangement uses TRBV6-1 and TRBJ1-2, with 8 bases identical to TRBD1. Sequencing was performed on CD8+ T cells from cultured PBMCs, taken from culture after CMV antigen stimulation. This sequence was found in a human donor in good health (CMV status not recorded). Some clones in this sample may be carry-over from other donors' samples. CDR3 protein: CASSDRGQGYTF. CDR3 nucleotides: TGTGCCAGCAGTGACAGGGGGCAGGGCTACACCTTC.